This is a list of T cell receptor beta chains from one sample in a study of naive and memory T cell subsets. TCRdb ran MiXCR on the UMI-ligation and nested PCR reads and lists one entry per CDR3 protein. This sample has tens of thousands of distinct CDR3 sequences; over 9% occur once, and the top ten carry just over 0.13%. The specimen was naive CD4+ T cells from blood. The receptor source for this set is a human donor in good health. CDR3s include the opening cysteine and the closing phenylalanine or tryptophan. The D gene is left open where the match is weak. Not every row has a clone size; where given, it reads once, few, many or a size class.

v_gene	len	j_gene	d_gene	abundance	CDR3aa	CDR3nt
TRBV10-3	14	TRBJ1-1	-	few	CAISASGADTEAFF	TGTGCCATCAGTGCGTCAGGGGCGGACACTGAAGCTTTCTTT
TRBV19	14	TRBJ2-7	-	few	CASSISRATYEQYF	TGTGCCAGTAGTATCAGCAGGGCCACCTACGAGCAGTACTTC
TRBV9	14	TRBJ2-3	TRBD2	-	CASPLAVRTDTQYF	TGTGCCAGTCCGCTAGCGGTCCGCACAGATACGCAGTATTTT
TRBV7-8	16	TRBJ2-1	TRBD2	-	CASSGYGRGYYNEQFF	TGTGCCAGCAGCGGATACGGGAGGGGGTACTACAATGAGCAGTTCTTC
TRBV28	15	TRBJ1-5	-	few	CASSFQVSGNQPQHF	TGTGCCAGCAGTTTTCAGGTGTCGGGCAATCAGCCCCAGCATTTT
TRBV4-3	18	TRBJ2-3	TRBD2	many	CASSYETIGAGAKDTQYF	TGCGCCAGCAGCTACGAGACAATTGGGGCGGGAGCAAAAGATACGCAGTATTTT
TRBV11-2	16	TRBJ2-3	-	-	CASSVLGGASTDTQYF	TGTGCCAGCAGCGTGCTCGGCGGGGCTAGCACAGATACGCAGTATTTT
TRBV20-1	13	TRBJ1-6	-	many	CSVGSSYNSPLHF	TGCAGTGTAGGGAGCTCCTATAATTCACCCCTCCACTTT
TRBV15	14	TRBJ1-6	-	-	CATSRDARRSPLHF	TGTGCCACCAGCAGAGATGCCAGGCGTTCACCCCTCCACTTT
TRBV28	14	TRBJ2-5	-	few	CASSLNRPKETQYF	TGTGCCAGCAGTTTAAACAGGCCAAAAGAGACCCAGTACTTC
TRBV20-1	14	TRBJ2-1	TRBD2	many	CSAPLAGAYNEQFF	TGCAGTGCCCCGCTGGCGGGGGCCTACAATGAGCAGTTCTTC
TRBV6-2/TRBV6-3	16	TRBJ2-1	TRBD2	few	CASRRGSSGGYNEQFF	TGTGCCAGCAGACGAGGATCTAGCGGGGGCTACAATGAGCAGTTCTTC
TRBV18	15	TRBJ2-3	TRBD2	-	CASSLQLAGGDTQYF	TGTGCCAGCTCACTTCAACTAGCGGGAGGCGATACGCAGTATTTT
TRBV7-9	15	TRBJ2-3	-	few	CASSLNRIVADTQYF	TGTGCCAGCAGCTTAAATAGGATCGTCGCAGATACGCAGTATTTT
TRBV11-3	16	TRBJ2-7	TRBD1	-	CASSRLGQGSLYEQYF	TGTGCCAGCAGCCGCCTTGGACAGGGGTCCCTCTACGAGCAGTACTTC
TRBV6-5	16	TRBJ1-2	-	-	CASSRIGPWAEGGYTF	TGTGCCAGCAGTCGAATCGGTCCCTGGGCCGAGGGTGGCTACACCTTC
TRBV7-9	15	TRBJ2-1	-	few	CASSLGEGSYNEQFF	TGTGCCAGCAGCTTGGGTGAGGGCTCCTACAATGAGCAGTTCTTC
TRBV7-9	17	TRBJ2-7	TRBD2	few	CASSSRAGGPSFDEQYF	TGTGCCAGCAGCTCCCGAGCGGGAGGGCCCTCATTCGACGAGCAGTACTTC
TRBV5-1	16	TRBJ2-4	-	many	CASSLPGTKDGGIQYF	TGCGCCAGCAGCTTGCCCGGGACAAAAGATGGTGGCATTCAGTACTTC
TRBV4-1	17	TRBJ2-1	-	many	CASSQEPLSQENNEQFF	TGCGCCAGCAGCCAAGAGCCATTATCCCAAGAAAACAATGAGCAGTTCTTC
TRBV5-1	17	TRBJ2-2	-	-	CASSRTSGVLGTGELFF	TGCGCCAGCAGTCGAACTAGTGGAGTATTGGGCACCGGGGAGCTGTTTTTT
TRBV12-3/TRBV12-4	15	TRBJ2-7	-	-	CASSLGLGIFNEQYF	TGTGCCAGCAGTTTAGGGTTAGGCATATTTAACGAGCAGTACTTC
TRBV7-3	17	TRBJ2-2	TRBD2	few	CASSSKAGGLVTGELFF	TGTGCCAGCAGCTCCAAGGCGGGGGGACTTGTCACCGGGGAGCTGTTTTTT